This paragraph reports one T cell receptor (beta chain). The sample belongs to a study of shared clonotypes between healthy human individuals. The data were produced by immunoSEQ multiplex PCR, yet TCRdb's version contains in-frame clones alone and is incomplete. The profile shows about 2.2 million clones, roughly 95% of them singletons. The naive CD8 fraction comprised CD45RO-negative cells positively selected for CCR7 and excluded terminally differentiated effector memory CD45RA+ cells. Trimming cost V 2 bases and J 0 bases; bases outside gene matches: 3. Germline-derived CDR1 and CDR2 are MNHNS and SASEGT. CDR3 size: 16 residues.

The clonotype originates from a man in his late teens or twenties in good health. Some clones in this sample may be carry-over from other donors' samples. The specimen sequenced was naive CD8+ T cells from PBMCs. The chain employs TRBV6-1 and TRBJ1-3; 8 bases align to TRBD1. The CDR3 region is CASSEPDRVSGNTIYF. DNA for the CDR3: TGTGCCAGCAGTGAACCGGACAGGGTCTCTGGAAACACCATATATTTT.